What follows are 11 T cell receptor beta chains derived from one specimen sequenced in a study of PD-1 blockade in mismatch repair-deficient tumors. Generated by immunoSEQ multiplex PCR, the TCRdb table keeps only in-frame clones and is missing some. This sample has fewer than 100,000 clones, with 65% to 85% found just once. The specimen was peripheral blood, collected 12 weeks after starting pembrolizumab. Receptors originate from an adult with mismatch repair-deficient cancer.

The chain uses TRBV7-8 and TRBJ2-5; 12 nucleotides agree with TRBD2. V lost 8 bases and J lost 1; bases outside the gene matches: 5. This CDR3 is built from 15 residues. Germline values: CDR1 SGHVS, CDR2 FQNEAQ. The CDR3 protein is CASFGLAGLQETQYF. CDR3 bases: TGTGCCAGCTTCGGACTAGCGGGACTCCAAGAGACCCAGTACTTC.

The CDR3 protein is CASSEGGQQSNYGYTF. The CDR3 coding sequence is TGTGCCAGCAGTGAAGGTGGACAACAGTCTAACTATGGCTACACCTTC. The V call is TRBV2, the J call TRBJ1-2; D possibly corresponds to TRBD1 (5 bases). V lost 1 base to trimming and J lost 0 bases, with 12 bases between them. The CDR3 spans 16 residues. Germline V lookup: CDR1 SNHLY, CDR2 FYNNEI.

The V and J genes are TRBV29-1 and TRBJ2-3; TRBD2 agrees at 10 bases. CDR3 length: 14 residues. The ends lost 6 bases at V and 4 bases at J; junction bases unmatched: 7. Germline V gives CDR1 SQVTM, CDR2 ANQGSEA. CDR3 sequence: CSVKREGRSDTQYF. The CDR3 DNA is TGCAGCGTCAAGCGGGAGGGTAGGTCAGATACGCAGTATTTT.

The chain employs TRBV27 and TRBJ2-3; TRBD2 agrees at 7 bases. J gave up 6 bases and V 0 bases, and 6 bases lay outside the gene matches. The CDR3 consists of 15 residues. Germline V gene lookup returns CDR1 MNHEY and CDR2 SMNVEV (reference sequence). CDR3 protein: CASSLSGGRRDTQYF. The CDR3 DNA is TGTGCCAGCAGTTTATCCGGCGGGAGAAGGGATACGCAGTATTTT.

This chain uses TRBV5-4 with TRBJ2-1; D not certain. The CDR3 length is 13 residues. V was pared by 0 bases and J by 7 bases, with 8 bases between. CDR1 is SGHNT and CDR2 is YYREEE in the germline V gene (reference sequence). CDR3 coding DNA: TGTGCCAGCAGCTTGGAACAGCCTAATGAGCAGTTCTTC. This sequence encodes CASSLEQPNEQFF.

This chain joins TRBV4-2 and TRBJ1-3; D gene ambiguous. Trimming stripped 1 base from V and 3 bases from J, with 7 bases between. In germline, CDR1 is LGHNA, CDR2 YNFKEQ. The CDR3 contains 14 residues. CDR3 protein: CASSQGTDGNTIYF. The CDR3 DNA reads as TGTGCCAGCAGCCAAGGGACCGATGGAAACACCATATATTTT.

The J gene is TRBJ1-5, the V gene TRBV6-5; D remains unclear. CDR1 is MNHEY, CDR2 SVGAGI, per germline. The CDR3 extends over 14 amino acids. Deletions cut 1 base from V and 2 bases from J, with 6 bases between. The CDR3 protein is CASSYLDGNQPQHF. CDR3 DNA: TGTGCCAGCAGTTACTTGGACGGCAATCAGCCCCAGCATTTT.

The V and J genes are TRBV9 and TRBJ2-5; TRBD1 might be the D (6 bases). The germline gives CDR1 SGDLS, CDR2 YYNGEE. The CDR3 consists of 13 residues. V lost 2 bases and J lost 1, with 6 bases in between. CDR3 amino acids: CASSVRGQETQYF. CDR3 coding DNA: TGTGCCAGCAGCGTCAGGGGCCAAGAGACCCAGTACTTC.

The chain carries TRBV5-1 and TRBJ2-3, with a weak D call TRBD2 (5 bases). Germline V lookup: CDR1 SGHRS, CDR2 YFSETQ. This CDR3 is built from 13 residues. The V end was cut by 5 bases, the J end by 4 bases, with 11 bases between. CDR3 nucleotides: TGCGCCAGCAGTTGGTGGGAGCCAGATACGCAGTATTTT. It translates to CASSWWEPDTQYF.

CDR3 sequence (DNA): TGTGCCAGCAGTAAAGCCCCACAGGGGGCGAAAGGAAACACCATATATTTT. Translating it yields CASSKAPQGAKGNTIYF. The rearrangement links TRBV7-9 to TRBJ1-3, with TRBD1 matching over 9 bases. The CDR3 loop spans 17 amino acids. Trimming at V came to 6 bases and at J to 4 bases, leaving 13 bases not matched to a gene. The germline V gene has CDR1 SEHNR and CDR2 FQNEAQ (reference sequence).

This chain joins TRBV10-3 and TRBJ1-1, with D hard to call. Trimming took 3 bases from V and 1 from J, leaving 12 bases between them. Germline V CDR1 and CDR2: ENHRY, SYGVKD. This CDR3 region has 15 residues. CDR3 protein: CAISDSISRNTEAFF. In DNA form, the CDR3 reads TGTGCCATCAGTGACTCTATCAGCCGGAACACTGAAGCTTTCTTT.